What follows are 3 T cell receptor beta chains derived from one specimen sequenced in a study of T cell responses to AZD1222 COVID-19 vaccine (dated by TCRdb to the early 2020s). Explained via the paper, the time point label denotes: baseline before first vaccination. Library preparation was by the immunoSEQ multiplex PCR assay. Here the immuneACCESS table is served through TCRdb, limited to in-frame sequences with V and J called. Missing clones are a known gap in these copies; in checked studies unresolved V genes cover under half, and the rest lacks a known reason. This sample gives approximately 180,000 clones in total; around 88% of them show up just once. More than 7% of the sample comes from the top ten. The starting material was peripheral blood, obtained on day 0 of AZD1222 vaccination. Every receptor here comes from an adult in good health.

The chain couples TRBV7-9 to TRBJ2-3; 9 bases are shared with TRBD1. There are 14 residues in the CDR3. The V gene's germline CDR1 is SEHNR and CDR2 FQNEAQ (reference sequence). The trim removed 5 bases at V and 5 bases at J, leaving 5 bases unmatched. In DNA form, the CDR3 reads TGTGCCAGCAGCCGGGACAGGGTCATAGATACGCAGTATTTT. Its translation is CASSRDRVIDTQYF.

V usage is TRBV3-1 (or the pseudogene TRBV3-2) and J usage is TRBJ1-1, with a tentative D call TRBD1 (5 bases). The V end lost 2 bases, the J end lost 4 bases, and 14 bases lay between the germline ends. Germline V gives CDR1 LGHDT, CDR2 YNNKEL (reference sequence). The CDR3 consists of 15 residues. Written as DNA, the CDR3 is TGTGCCAGCAGCCAATGGGTGAGGGGACGCACTGAAGCTTTCTTT. This codes for CASSQWVRGRTEAFF.

The chain is built from TRBV7-8 and TRBJ2-7; D is unresolved. Germline V gives CDR1 SGHVS, CDR2 FQNEAQ. This CDR3 is built from 16 residues. Trimming shortened V by 4 bases and J by 1 base, and 17 bases separated the two germline ends. The CDR3 bases are TGTGCCAGCAGCTCGCACACCGGCGTAGGGTCCTACGAGCAGTACTTC. It yields the protein CASSSHTGVGSYEQYF. The full variable domain, rest sourced from reference TRBV7-8 and TRBJ2-7, is GAGVSQSPRYKVAKRGQDVALRCDPISGHVSLFWYQQALGQGPEFLTYFQNEAQLDKSGLPSDRFFAERPEGSVSTLKIQRTQQEDSAVYLCASSSHTGVGSYEQYFGPGTRLTVT.